This record looks at one T cell receptor beta chain sequence and its context. The table came from immunoSEQ multiplex PCR; TCRdb's copy has only in-frame clones and leaves some out. Of roughly 350,000 clones listed, around 87% were seen once; the top ten hold roughly 3.1%. CDR3 length: 16 amino acids. Trimming took 0 bases from V and 2 from J, leaving 14 bases between them. Looked up from germline, CDR1 is SGHAT and CDR2 is FQDESV (reference sequence). This record comes from a study of Ad26.COV2.S vaccination and SARS-CoV-2 variants. Treatment in this sample: roughly 19 received Ad26.COV2.S at low or high dose, single or two shots; 5 received placebo; per-sample allocation not given. Collection of the samples took place on day 63 after the first injection of vaccine or placebo.

This chain joins TRBV11-1 and TRBJ2-7; either TRBD1 or TRBD2 may fit D (5 bases each). Here the sequenced sample was peripheral blood, taken in a trial of Ad26.COV2.S vaccine versus placebo. This TCR came from a person between 18 and 65 years old who received the Ad26.COV2.S COVID-19 vaccine or a placebo. CDR3: CASSLAGQGRTYEQYF. In DNA, the CDR3 is TGTGCCAGCAGCTTAGCCGGGCAGGGACGAACCTACGAGCAGTACTTC.